This entry is about one T cell receptor (beta chain). This sample is drawn from a study of OX40 agonist ivuxolimab in advanced cancers. At the level of the study: Every 2 weeks, ivuxolimab was infused into the patients intravenously at between 0.01 and 10 mg/kg.

Germline-derived CDR1 and CDR2 are SGHTA and FQGNSA. Trimming at V came to 5 bases and at J to 2 bases, leaving 11 bases not matched to a gene. The CDR3 extends over 17 amino acids. The method was immunoSEQ multiplex PCR; TCRdb's version includes in-frame clones alone and lacks a portion of them. The data contain 100,000 to 150,000 clones, about 90% of them singletons. V and J are TRBV7-2 and TRBJ2-7; TRBD2 agrees at 11 bases. Sample: CD4+ or CD8+ T cells sorted from blood, taken in a trial of the OX40 agonist ivuxolimab. This sequence originates from an adult with an advanced solid tumor such as melanoma, head and neck, liver or kidney cancer. This chain's CDR3 is CASSTGTSGKKPYEQYF. CDR3 coding DNA: TGTGCCAGCAGCACCGGGACTAGCGGAAAGAAACCCTACGAGCAGTACTTC.